This TCR beta chain is drawn from a study of blood T cell repertoires in COVID-19. As for the study in general: Whether acute or convalescent, the COVID-19 samples came from the United States, Italy and Spain. PBMCs, B-cell-depleted T cells, or T cells provided the cDNA or gDNA that made up the material.

In the authors' workflow: Amplification of reference gene primers provided the estimated nucleated cell counts. Data came from immunoSEQ multiplex PCR; TCRdb stores just in-frame clones and leaves some out. The V and J calls and clone size come from that table; D and trimming were worked out from the DNA. Here the sample spans some 200,000 clones, over 80% being singletons. Per the germline V gene, CDR1 is LNHDA and CDR2 is SQIVND (reference sequence). This CDR3 has 15 amino acids. V was cut by 5 bases and J by 5 bases, with 18 bases left in between. Seattle patients were enrolled while actively infected and followed longitudinally.

The clonotype comes from a man aged 55 to 70 with COVID-19, enrolled during active disease. Sequences were obtained from peripheral blood. The rearrangement links TRBV19 to TRBJ2-5; D possibly corresponds to TRBD1 (7 bases). The CDR3 region is CASSGQGGGQETQYF. The CDR3 DNA reads as TGTGCCAGTAGTGGGCAAGGAGGGGGCCAGGAGACCCAGTACTTC. Combining the CDR3 with reference TRBV19 and TRBJ2-5 gives the whole variable domain DGGITQSPKYLFRKEGQNVTLSCEQNLNHDAMYWYRQDPGQGLRLIYYSQIVNDFQKGDIAEGYSVSREKKESFPLTVTSAQKNPTAFYLCASSGQGGGQETQYFGPGTRLLVL.